These 22 T cell receptor beta chains came from one sample sequenced in a study of tumor-infiltrating lymphocytes in primary liver carcinoma (TCRdb year 2017). TRIzol reagent was used to extract blood RNA from unsorted whole blood, while the DNeasy Blood & Tissue kit provided the germline DNA. Sequencing instrument: Illumina HiSeq 2500. TCRbeta-specific cDNA was reverse-transcribed from approximately 500 ng total RNA using a constant-region primer and ProtoScript II reverse transcriptase. Three nested multiplex PCR rounds, following a slightly modified ARM-PCR procedure, were used to build the TCRbeta libraries. The first two PCR rounds used multiplex TRBV1-TRBV30 forward primers with a Cbeta reverse primer, each for around 10 cycles. TCRdb reprocessing: public reads trimmed at Q25 with fastp, clones called with MiXCR, in-frame beta chains kept. All rows with the same CDR3 protein become a single entry with the most common DNA and genes. The sample data list some 190,000 distinct CDR3 sequences, and over 45% of these were observed just once. Around three quarters of the sample rests with the top ten.

The specimen sequenced was peripheral blood. These receptor sequences come from a man aged 35 to 55 with primary liver carcinoma and hepatitis B virus infection.

The chain has TRBV28 and TRBJ2-5; 9 bases are shared with TRBD1. The germline V gene encodes CDR1 MDHEN and CDR2 SYDVKM. The CDR3 is 15 amino acids. J gave up 4 bases and V 6 bases, and 9 bases lay outside the gene matches. The CDR3 DNA follows: TGTGCCAGCAGCTTCTCGGGACAGGGAGCAGAGACCCAGTACTTC. Amino acid sequence: CASSFSGQGAETQYF.

This clonotype appeared a few times. The chain recombines TRBV12-3 or TRBV12-4 with TRBJ1-5; no clear D. This CDR3 spans 14 amino acids. Trimming removed 4 bases at V and 0 bases at J, with 7 bases between. Here the CDR3 reads CASSSRSSNQPQHF. CDR3 coding DNA: TGTGCCAGCAGTTCTAGGTCTAGCAATCAGCCCCAGCATTTT.

A note on this clonotype: This could be a read error, since a much larger clone is one nucleotide away. The rearrangement joins TRBV29-1 to TRBJ2-1, with D hard to call. The CDR3 has 12 amino acids. Looked up from germline, CDR1 is SQVTM and CDR2 is ANQGSEA. CDR3 bases: TGCAGCGTTGAAGATCGGGCCGAAGATTGCATCTTC. It translates to CSVEDRAEDCIF.

This rearrangement joins TRBV28 to TRBJ2-1; possibly TRBD1 for D (8 bases). Germline V gives CDR1 MDHEN, CDR2 SYDVKM. This CDR3 has 16 amino acids. V was cut by 2 bases and J by 8 bases, with 19 bases left in between. The CDR3 DNA reads as TGTGCCAGCAGTTTAGCCCCTGGCGGGGGACAGGATGAGCAGTTCTTC. Protein product: CASSLAPGGGQDEQFF.

The chain carries TRBV5-6 and TRBJ2-1; D is uncertain. The germline V gene has CDR1 SGHDT and CDR2 YYEEEE. The CDR3 loop spans 13 amino acids. The V end was cut by 1 base, the J end by 5 bases, with 7 bases between. CDR3 sequence reads: CASSLIEDNEQFF. DNA of the CDR3: TGTGCCAGCAGCTTGATAGAGGACAATGAGCAGTTCTTC.

On this clonotype itself: The germline gene is not matched at one end of the junction; a read error may be the cause. V usage is TRBV4-1 and J usage is TRBJ1-2; D is ambiguous. The CDR3 is 16 amino acids. Germline loops: CDR1 MGHRA, CDR2 YSYEKL. This CDR3 reads CASNQDLTDSRYGYTF. CDR3 nucleotide sequence: TGCGCCAGCAACCAAGATTTAACAGATAGTAGGTATGGCTACACCTTC.

V gene TRBV12-3 or TRBV12-4 combines with J gene TRBJ2-3; maybe TRBD1 (6 bases). Trimming took off 7 bases at V and 1 base at J, with 12 bases between the two ends. CDR3 length equals 14 residues. In DNA, the CDR3 is TGTGCCAGCACCATAAGACAGGGCACAGATACGCAGTATTTT. As protein: CASTIRQGTDTQYF.

A note on this clonotype: A junction end diverges from the germline sequence, so it may reflect a read error. J is TRBJ2-7 and V is TRBV11-2; a weak D match, TRBD1 (5 bases). The CDR3 is made up of 14 amino acids. CDR1 and CDR2 from the germline V gene are SGHAT and FQNNGV. The CDR3 nucleotides are TGTGCCAGCAGCTTGACAGACGGAGCCTGCGAGCTGTACTTC. This translates into CASSLTDGACELYF.

As concerns this clonotype: At one boundary the junction diverges from the germline segment, which might be a read error. The V and J genes are TRBV5-1 and TRBJ2-3; 8 bases align to TRBD2. The CDR3 has 15 residues. Germline lookup yields CDR1 SGHRS and CDR2 YFSETQ. CDR3 nucleotides: TGCGCCAACAGCTTGGGACTAGTGGAAACAGATACGCAGTATTTT. It translates to CANSLGLVETDTQYF.

V and J are TRBV5-1 and TRBJ2-3; 11 nucleotides line up with TRBD2. Germline V gene lookup returns CDR1 SGHRS and CDR2 YFSETQ. The V segment lost 5 bases and the J segment 5 bases; nucleotides outside the gene matches: 10. This CDR3 comprises 16 residues. The CDR3 bases are TGCGCCAGCAGGCCAGAACTAGCGGGAGTTGTAGATACGCAGTATTTT. This codes for CASRPELAGVVDTQYF.

The V and J genes are TRBV7-9 and TRBJ2-7; D possibly corresponds to TRBD1 (6 bases). CDR3 length: 13 residues. Per germline, CDR1 SEHNR and CDR2 FQNEAQ (reference sequence). V was clipped by 5 bases and J by 4 bases, with 12 bases between them. The CDR3 nucleotides are TGTGCCAGCAGCAAAGGGGGTATGTACGAGCAGTACTTC. Its protein product is CASSKGGMYEQYF. The variable domain in full, completed from reference TRBV7-9 and TRBJ2-7, reads DTGVSQNPRHKITKRGQNVTFRCDPISEHNRLYWYRQTLGQGPEFLTYFQNEAQLEKSRLLSDRFSAERPKGSFSTLEIQRTEQGDSAMYLCASSKGGMYEQYFGPGTRLTVT.

Details on this clonotype: A read error may be the cause here, since a much bigger clone is one base away. The chain recombines TRBV6-6 with TRBJ1-6, with D unresolved. This CDR3 comprises 18 residues. Germline V CDR1 and CDR2: MNHNY, SVGAGI (reference sequence). CDR3 bases: TGTGCCATCAGTTACTTTCTCCGGGCCCCGAGGTGGAATTCACCCCTCCACTTT. It yields the protein CAISYFLRAPRWNSPLHF.

This sequence joins TRBV10-3 and TRBJ1-3; TRBD1 matches 8 bases. Germline V gene data show CDR1 as ENHRY and CDR2 as SYGVKD. The CDR3 extends over 16 amino acids. With V trimmed by 7 bases and J by 1 base, 9 bases remained unmatched. The DNA for the CDR3 is TGTGCCATCAAGGGAGCGGACAGGGATTCTGGAAACACCATATATTTT. Translation gives CAIKGADRDSGNTIYF.

This clonotype has a single count. The chain combines TRBV11-1 with TRBJ2-1; TRBD2 is a possible D gene (5 bases). The CDR3 extends over 14 amino acids. With 5 bases removed from V and 9 bases from J, the gap between germline ends came to 17 bases. Germline values: CDR1 SGHAT, CDR2 FQDESV (reference sequence). The CDR3 region has the DNA TGTGCCAGCAGCCTGCGGACTCCCGCCAGTGAGCAGTTCTTC. As protein: CASSLRTPASEQFF.

This clonotype has a handful of counts. At one of its ends the junction is not consistent with the germline gene, which may arise from a read error. CDR3 DNA: TGCGCCAGTAGCCCTAAAGGAGGGAGGGGGTTAGGCAATGAGCAGTTCTTC. It codes for CASSPKGGRGLGNEQFF. The chain uses TRBV4-1 and TRBJ2-1; D may be TRBD2 (7 bases). Germline V gene lookup returns CDR1 MGHRA and CDR2 YSYEKL. The CDR3 spans 17 residues.

This clonotype was counted ten times or more. This chain connects TRBV12-3 or TRBV12-4 to TRBJ2-1, with D possibly TRBD1 on 5 matching bases. Trimming shortened V by 6 bases and J by 5 bases, and 14 bases separated the two germline ends. The CDR3 runs to 14 residues. The CDR3 is CASSRQEGDNEQFF. CDR3 coding DNA: TGTGCCAGCAGCCGCCAGGAAGGGGACAATGAGCAGTTCTTC.

V and J are TRBV5-4 and TRBJ2-3; D is perhaps TRBD1 (5 bases). V lost 0 bases to trimming and J lost 6 bases, with 11 bases between them. In germline, CDR1 is SGHNT, CDR2 YYREEE (reference sequence). The CDR3 has 14 residues. CDR3 DNA: TGTGCCAGCAGCTTGGCCAGGGCTTCGGATACGCAGTATTTT. Translated, it gives CASSLARASDTQYF.

V and J are TRBV4-2 and TRBJ2-1; perhaps TRBD1 as D (5 bases). With the DNA end fitting TRBJ2-5 better, the J assignment may be wrong. Germline values: CDR1 LGHNA, CDR2 YNFKEQ. The CDR3 is 19 amino acids. The CDR3 nucleotides are TGTGCCAGCAGCCGGACCTGGTCCTCAACAGGAGCTACTGGAAAGGCCCAGTACTTC. It translates to CASSRTWSSTGATGKAQYF.

As concerns this clonotype: An end of the junction does not agree with germline; a read error may underlie this. The chain uses TRBV11-2 and TRBJ2-7, with 9 bases identical to TRBD2. Per germline, CDR1 SGHAT and CDR2 FQNNGV. There are 19 residues in the CDR3. The CDR3 reads CASSSEVRPGLAPKWEQYF. CDR3 nucleotides: TGCGCCAGCAGCTCAGAAGTGCGTCCGGGACTAGCTCCGAAATGGGAGCAGTACTTC.

Only a few counts were recorded for this clonotype. The chain is built from TRBV6-1 and TRBJ2-1; 7 nucleotides line up with TRBD2. The germline gives CDR1 MNHNS, CDR2 SASEGT. This CDR3 is built from 14 residues. V dropped 6 bases and J dropped 9; count of bases not matched to a gene: 11. Here the CDR3 DNA reads TGTGCCAGCAGGGGGGGGGTAGGGTACGGTGAGCAGTTCTTC. The encoded protein is CASRGGVGYGEQFF.

Remarks on this clonotype: Relative to the germline gene, one junction end is altered; a read error may explain this. The V gene is TRBV12-3 or TRBV12-4, the J gene TRBJ1-5, with D tentatively TRBD1 (5 bases). The CDR3 loop spans 16 amino acids. This chain's CDR3 is CAGSLAGTREEQPQHF. In DNA, the CDR3 is TGTGCCGGCAGTTTGGCTGGGACCAGGGAGGAGCAGCCCCAGCATTTT.

In regard to this clonotype: Sequence at one end of the junction differs from germline and may be a read error. V gene TRBV11-2 combines with J gene TRBJ2-1; D call uncertain. Germline lookup yields CDR1 SGHAT and CDR2 FQNNGV. The CDR3 runs to 17 residues. The CDR3 DNA reads TGTGTCAGCAGCTTAGATTCTTTCCAACTATGGTACAATGAACAGTTCTTC. Protein: CVSSLDSFQLWYNEQFF.